Listed below are T cell receptor beta chains from one sample, sequenced in a study of blood T cell repertoires in COVID-19. Generated by immunoSEQ multiplex PCR, the TCRdb table keeps only in-frame clones and is missing some. The sample has approximately 190,000 clones; 86% are singletons. The sequencing input was peripheral blood. Every receptor here comes from a man older than 75 with acute or convalescent COVID-19. Both conserved end residues are part of each CDR3. D genes are given only for firm matches. Size is stated for part of the rows, as once, few or many counts, or as a class when the clone is expanded.

-	-	TRBV7-9	TRBJ2-1	CASSLVLAEQFF	TGTGCCAGCAGCTTAGTCCTAGCGGAGCAGTTCTTC
TRBD1	-	TRBV15	TRBJ1-1	CATSRVDRARTEAFF	TGTGCCACCAGCAGAGTTGACAGGGCAAGGACTGAAGCTTTCTTT
TRBD2	-	TRBV9	TRBJ2-3	CASSARPLPLAGSTDTQYF	TGTGCCAGCAGCGCACGACCATTACCCCTAGCGGGTAGCACAGATACGCAGTATTTT
-	once	TRBV5-1	TRBJ1-1	CASSLTTSDSGKAEAFF	TGCGCCAGCAGCTTGACAACGAGTGACTCCGGGAAGGCTGAAGCTTTCTTT
-	once	TRBV6-1	TRBJ1-1	CASSERGADTEAFF	TGTGCCAGCAGTGAACGGGGGGCGGACACTGAAGCTTTCTTT
TRBD2	-	TRBV24-1	TRBJ2-3	CATSATAAGGRDTQYF	TGTGCCACCAGTGCTACGGCGGCGGGAGGGCGGGATACGCAGTATTTT
TRBD2	-	TRBV19	TRBJ2-1	CASSETSGGYNEQFF	TGTGCCAGTAGTGAGACTAGCGGGGGATACAATGAGCAGTTCTTC
TRBD2	-	TRBV6-5	TRBJ2-3	CASKIAGGLTDTQYF	TGTGCCAGCAAAATAGCGGGAGGGCTCACAGATACGCAGTATTTT
TRBD1	-	TRBV7-2	TRBJ1-4	CASSPGQGSEKLFF	TGTGCCAGCAGCCCCGGACAGGGGAGTGAAAAACTGTTTTTT
-	-	TRBV27	TRBJ1-4	CASSLGQQEKLFF	TGTGCCAGCAGTTTAGGGCAGCAAGAAAAACTGTTTTTT
TRBD1	-	TRBV5-6	TRBJ1-6	CASSLETGGGSPLHF	TGTGCCAGCAGCTTGGAAACAGGGGGCGGGTCACCCCTCCACTTT
-	-	TRBV12-3/TRBV12-4	TRBJ2-5	CASRERGGETQYF	TGTGCCAGCAGAGAGAGAGGCGGGGAGACCCAGTACTTC
-	-	TRBV7-2	TRBJ2-1	CASSPPSTTAWQFF	TGTGCCAGCAGCCCCCCTTCTACCACCGCTTGGCAGTTCTTC
-	many	TRBV27	TRBJ1-1	CASSLREGTEAFF	TGTGCCAGCAGCCTCCGTGAGGGCACTGAAGCTTTCTTT
TRBD2	-	TRBV7-2	TRBJ2-1	CASSTGLAGGEQFF	TGTGCCAGCAGCACAGGACTAGCGGGAGGTGAGCAGTTCTTC
TRBD1	-	TRBV30	TRBJ1-5	CAWRGTGSNQPQHF	TGTGCCTGGAGGGGGACAGGGAGTAATCAGCCCCAGCATTTT
TRBD2	-	TRBV29-1	TRBJ2-1	CSVSGEGNEQFF	TGCAGCGTAAGCGGGGAAGGGAATGAGCAGTTCTTC
-	-	TRBV3-1/TRBV3-2	TRBJ1-3	CASSQELARWSGNTIYF	TGTGCCAGCAGCCAAGAATTGGCCCGATGGTCTGGAAACACCATATATTTT
TRBD1	-	TRBV19	TRBJ1-2	CASSRQGYGYTF	TGTGCCAGTAGTCGACAGGGCTATGGCTACACCTTC